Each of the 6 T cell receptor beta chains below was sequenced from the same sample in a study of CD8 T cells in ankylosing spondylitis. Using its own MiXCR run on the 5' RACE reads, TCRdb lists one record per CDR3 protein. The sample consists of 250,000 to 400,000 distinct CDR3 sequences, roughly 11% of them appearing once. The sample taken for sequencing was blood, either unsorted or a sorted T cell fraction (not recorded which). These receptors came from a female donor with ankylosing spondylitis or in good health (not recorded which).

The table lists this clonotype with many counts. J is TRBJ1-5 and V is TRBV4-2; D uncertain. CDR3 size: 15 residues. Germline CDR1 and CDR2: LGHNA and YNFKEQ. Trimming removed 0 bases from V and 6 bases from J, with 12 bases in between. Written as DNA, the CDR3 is TGTGCCAGCAGCCAAGATAGGCGGGGTTCTCAGCCCCAGCATTTT. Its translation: CASSQDRRGSQPQHF.

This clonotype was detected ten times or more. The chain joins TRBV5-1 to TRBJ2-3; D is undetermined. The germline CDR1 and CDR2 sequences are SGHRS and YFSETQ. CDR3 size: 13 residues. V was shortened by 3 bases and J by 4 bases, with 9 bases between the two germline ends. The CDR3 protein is CASSSGSSDTQYF. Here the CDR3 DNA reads TGCGCCAGCAGCTCCGGGTCATCAGATACGCAGTATTTT.

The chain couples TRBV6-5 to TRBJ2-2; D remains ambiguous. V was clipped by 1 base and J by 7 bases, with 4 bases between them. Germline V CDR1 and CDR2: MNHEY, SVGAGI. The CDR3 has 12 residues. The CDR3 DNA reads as TGTGCCAGCAGTTACTTCGACGGGGAGCTGTTTTTT. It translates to CASSYFDGELFF.

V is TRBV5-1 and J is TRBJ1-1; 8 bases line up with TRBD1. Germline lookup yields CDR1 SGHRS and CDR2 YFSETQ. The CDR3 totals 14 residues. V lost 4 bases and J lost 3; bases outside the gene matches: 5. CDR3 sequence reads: CASSPLDRDTEAFF. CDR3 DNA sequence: TGCGCCAGCAGCCCACTGGACAGGGACACTGAAGCTTTCTTT.

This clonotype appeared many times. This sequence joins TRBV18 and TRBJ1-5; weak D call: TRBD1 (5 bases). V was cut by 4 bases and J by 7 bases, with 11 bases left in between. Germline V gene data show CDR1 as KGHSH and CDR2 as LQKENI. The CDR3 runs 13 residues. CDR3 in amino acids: CASSQGSGQPQHF. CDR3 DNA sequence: TGTGCCAGCTCACAGGGGAGCGGACAGCCCCAGCATTTT.

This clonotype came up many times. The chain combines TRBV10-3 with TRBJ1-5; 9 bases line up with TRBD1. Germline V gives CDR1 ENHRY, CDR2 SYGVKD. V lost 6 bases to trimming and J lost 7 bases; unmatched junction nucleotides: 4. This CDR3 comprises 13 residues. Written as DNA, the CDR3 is TGTGCCATCAGCGAAACAGGGGGCCAGCCCCAGCATTTT. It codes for CAISETGGQPQHF.